The 28 T cell receptor beta chains below were found in one sample sequenced in a study of blood T cell repertoires in COVID-19. Sequencing was performed with immunoSEQ multiplex PCR; in TCRdb, only in-frame clones are kept and a portion is missing. The data contain 160,000 or so clones, roughly 87% of them singletons. Sequenced: peripheral blood. Receptor source: a woman aged 45-59 years with acute or convalescent COVID-19.

The chain combines TRBV7-2 with TRBJ2-1, with D maybe TRBD1 (6 bases). CDR3 length equals 15 residues. Trimming left V 5 bases short and J 4 bases short, with 15 bases between. CDR1 and CDR2 from the germline V gene are SGHTA and FQGNSA. CDR3 sequence (DNA): TGTGCCAGCAGCCCCGTCCAGGGGTGGTACAATGAGCAGTTCTTC. Translated, it gives CASSPVQGWYNEQFF.

The gene calls are TRBV5-6 and TRBJ2-3; a weak D match, TRBD1 (6 bases). The CDR3 is 13 residues long. The germline CDR1 and CDR2 sequences are SGHDT and YYEEEE. Trimming pared 5 bases from V and 3 bases from J, leaving 10 bases between. The CDR3 protein is CASSLGGTDTQYF. The CDR3 nucleotides read TGTGCCAGCAGTCTAGGGGGAACAGATACGCAGTATTTT.

The V and J genes are TRBV11-3 and TRBJ1-2; D is unresolved. CDR1 and CDR2 (germline): SGHNT, YENEEA. The CDR3 covers 16 residues. Trimming took off 4 bases at V and 2 bases at J, with 17 bases between the two ends. The CDR3: CASSSLIAPRNYGYTF. The CDR3 coding sequence is TGTGCCAGCAGCTCCCTTATCGCTCCCAGAAACTATGGCTACACCTTC.

This chain links TRBV6-4 with TRBJ2-7; possible D gene TRBD1, 6 bases. CDR3 length: 14 residues. Per germline, CDR1 MRHNA and CDR2 SNTAGT. Trimming stripped 6 bases from V and 0 bases from J, with 12 bases between. For the CDR3, the DNA is TGTGCCAGCAGCAGGGCAGGGGACTCCTACGAGCAGTACTTC. Encoded protein: CASSRAGDSYEQYF.

The genes are TRBV6-5 and TRBJ1-2, with unresolved D. Germline V CDR1 and CDR2: MNHEY, SVGAGI. V gave up 6 bases and J gave up 4 bases, with 12 bases separating them. This CDR3 region has 13 residues. The DNA for the CDR3 is TGTGCCAGCAGCGGGGTCGATTTCTATGGCTACACCTTC. Its translation is CASSGVDFYGYTF.

J is TRBJ1-4 and V is TRBV30; no reliable D call. The CDR3 contains 13 residues. In germline, CDR1 is GTSNPN, CDR2 SVGIG (reference sequence). V was pared by 5 bases and J by 3 bases, with 10 bases between. The CDR3 nucleotides read TGTGCCTGGGGACCGGGTCCTAATGAAAAACTGTTTTTT. Amino acids: CAWGPGPNEKLFF.

A note on this clone: This sample also contains other DNA sequences that code for the same CDR3. The chain recombines TRBV10-3 with TRBJ1-3; 8 nucleotides align to TRBD1. V gave up 6 bases and J gave up 1 base; unmatched junction bases: 2. CDR3 size: 14 residues. Germline lookup yields CDR1 ENHRY and CDR2 SYGVKD. The CDR3 DNA reads TGTGCCATCAGCGGACAGGGTTCTGGAAACACCATATATTTT. As protein: CAISGQGSGNTIYF.

This chain connects TRBV5-6 to TRBJ1-1; perhaps TRBD1 as D (6 bases). The CDR3 loop spans 15 amino acids. V was shortened by 0 bases and J by 4 bases, with 13 bases between the two germline ends. Looked up from germline, CDR1 is SGHDT and CDR2 is YYEEEE. CDR3 in DNA: TGTGCCAGCAGCTTGGCTCTCACAGGGATCACTGAAGCTTTCTTT. This codes for CASSLALTGITEAFF.

With regard to this clone: A read error may produce the germline difference seen at one junction end. This rearrangement joins TRBV9 to TRBJ2-5; tentative D call: TRBD2 (5 bases). Germline CDR1 and CDR2: SGDLS and YYNGEE. The CDR3 loop spans 15 amino acids. The CDR3 nucleotides read TGTGCCAGCAGCGTAGTGTCGGGGAGACAAGAGACCCGGTACTTC. This sequence encodes CASSVVSGRQETRYF.

The chain links TRBV6-5 to TRBJ1-1; 8 nucleotides line up with TRBD1. J was trimmed by 2 bases and V by 0 bases; bases with no gene match: 5. Looked up from germline, CDR1 is MNHEY and CDR2 is SVGAGI. This CDR3 is 16 amino acids long. The CDR3 here is CASSYSPGGRNTEAFF. The CDR3 DNA reads as TGTGCCAGCAGTTACTCGCCAGGGGGCCGAAACACTGAAGCTTTCTTT.

The chain has TRBV5-4 and TRBJ2-2, with D unresolved. V lost 1 base to trimming and J lost 5 bases, with 9 bases between them. This CDR3 spans 14 amino acids. CDR1 is SGHNT and CDR2 is YYREEE in the germline V gene (reference sequence). The chain's CDR3 is CASSLFGPTGELFF. CDR3 coding DNA: TGTGCCAGCAGCTTGTTCGGTCCTACCGGGGAGCTGTTTTTT.

The chain couples TRBV11-3 to TRBJ1-2; tentatively, D is TRBD1 (6 bases). Trimming stripped 2 bases from V and 7 bases from J, with 14 bases between. CDR3 size: 14 residues. Germline values: CDR1 SGHNT, CDR2 YENEEA. The chain's CDR3 is CASSLRGGSSGYTF. In DNA form, the CDR3 reads TGTGCCAGCAGCTTACGCGGGGGCTCCAGTGGCTACACCTTC. Variable domain in full (rest from reference TRBV11-3 and TRBJ1-2): EAGVVQSPRYKIIEKKQPVAFWCNPISGHNTLYWYLQNLGQGPELLIRYENEEAVDDSQLPKDRFSAERLKGVDSTLKIQPAELGDSAVYLCASSLRGGSSGYTFGSGTRLTVV.

DNA for the CDR3: TGTGCCAGCTCACCGTTTGAAACGGGCTCTGGAAACACCATATATTTT. Translated: CASSPFETGSGNTIYF. The chain recombines TRBV18 with TRBJ1-3; D gene ambiguous. V was pared by 3 bases and J by 0 bases, with 12 bases between. Per the germline V gene, CDR1 is KGHSH and CDR2 is LQKENI. The CDR3 totals 16 residues.

This clone occurred a few times. The genes are TRBV7-8 and TRBJ2-3, with 8 bases matching TRBD2. The germline V gene encodes CDR1 SGHVS and CDR2 FQNEAQ. CDR3 length equals 16 residues. V trimming: 4 bases; J trimming: 2 bases; junction bases outside the gene matches: 8. The DNA for the CDR3 is TGTGCCAGCAGCTGGTTGGGGACTAGTATCACAGATACGCAGTATTTT. This gives the protein CASSWLGTSITDTQYF.

The rearrangement joins TRBV18 to TRBJ2-5; D uncertain. The germline V gene encodes CDR1 KGHSH and CDR2 LQKENI. V lost 3 bases to trimming and J lost 5 bases, with 7 bases between them. The CDR3 extends over 12 amino acids. Here the CDR3 reads CASSPERETQYF. The CDR3 DNA follows: TGTGCCAGCTCACCGGAGAGGGAGACCCAGTACTTC.

The chain joins TRBV4-1 to TRBJ2-7; TRBD2 aligns across 8 bases. With 0 bases clipped from V and 3 bases from J, the junction kept 4 bases outside the gene matches. The CDR3 extends over 15 amino acids. Germline loops: CDR1 MGHRA, CDR2 YSYEKL. CDR3 coding DNA: TGCGCCAGCAGCCAAGATGGGAGCGGGGGCTACGAGCAGTACTTC. It is translated as CASSQDGSGGYEQYF.

This clone has just a few counts. This chain links TRBV12-3 or TRBV12-4 with TRBJ1-1; perhaps TRBD1 as D (5 bases). The length of the CDR3 is 13 residues. Trimming took off 2 bases at V and 1 base at J, with 5 bases between the two ends. The CDR3 coding sequence is TGTGCCAGCAGTTTACAGGGGAACACTGAAGCTTTCTTT. It codes for CASSLQGNTEAFF.

The J gene is TRBJ2-2, the V gene TRBV4-3; 12 nucleotides align to TRBD2. Losses at the gene ends were 2 bases for V and 5 bases for J; bases not matched to a gene: 9. Germline V lookup: CDR1 LGHNA, CDR2 YSLEER. The CDR3 is 18 amino acids. Written as DNA, the CDR3 is TGCGCCAGCAGCCAAACCCCCCTAGCGGGGGGGACTACCGGGGAGCTGTTTTTT. Translation: CASSQTPLAGGTTGELFF.

V gene TRBV11-1 combines with J gene TRBJ2-5; D is ambiguous. The CDR3 covers 12 residues. Germline V gives CDR1 SGHAT, CDR2 FQDESV (reference sequence). V dropped 2 bases and J dropped 3 bases, with 4 bases sitting between them. CDR3 loop: CASSLTEETQYF. For the CDR3, the DNA is TGTGCCAGCAGCTTAACGGAAGAGACCCAGTACTTC.

The genes are TRBV2 and TRBJ2-3; TRBD2 matches at 10 bases. V was clipped by 4 bases and J by 2 bases; unmatched bases: 6. The length of the CDR3 is 16 residues. Germline V gene sequence: CDR1 SNHLY, CDR2 FYNNEI. CDR3 sequence: CASSGLAGEDTDTQYF. CDR3 coding DNA: TGTGCCAGCAGTGGGCTAGCGGGGGAGGACACAGATACGCAGTATTTT.

The rearrangement joins TRBV18 to TRBJ1-4; TRBD1 agrees at 9 bases. The V gene's germline CDR1 is KGHSH and CDR2 LQKENI. Losses at the gene ends were 0 bases for V and 15 bases for J; bases not matched to a gene: 8. CDR3 length: 14 residues. CDR3 region: CASSPPRTGDRMFF. The CDR3 DNA reads as TGTGCCAGCTCACCACCCCGGACAGGGGATAGGATGTTTTTT.

The count of this clone is one. The rearrangement links TRBV9 to TRBJ2-5; 7 nucleotides align to TRBD1. Germline V gene data show CDR1 as SGDLS and CDR2 as YYNGEE. The V gene end was trimmed by 4 bases and the J gene end by 3 bases; junction bases not matched to a gene: 6. This CDR3 region has 14 residues. CDR3 residues: CASSLRDREETQYF. The DNA for the CDR3 is TGTGCCAGCAGCCTCCGGGACAGAGAAGAGACCCAGTACTTC.

This rearrangement joins TRBV7-9 to TRBJ1-1; maybe TRBD1 (6 bases). V lost 5 bases to trimming and J lost 6 bases, with 16 bases between them. Germline V CDR1 and CDR2: SEHNR, FQNEAQ (reference sequence). The CDR3 runs to 14 residues. CDR3 loop: CASSLPGRGPEAFF. CDR3 bases: TGTGCCAGCAGCCTACCCGGCAGGGGCCCTGAAGCTTTCTTT.

The chain joins TRBV7-2 to TRBJ1-2; 11 nucleotides agree with TRBD1. The CDR3 covers 16 residues. CDR1 and CDR2 (germline): SGHTA, FQGNSA. Trimming removed 4 bases from V and 2 bases from J; junction bases left unmatched: 6. CDR3 nucleotide sequence: TGTGCCAGCAGCTCAGGACAGGGGGCGCAAAACTATGGCTACACCTTC. This gives the protein CASSSGQGAQNYGYTF.

This clone was seen only once. V usage is TRBV5-8 and J usage is TRBJ2-1; D is unclear. The CDR3 loop spans 14 amino acids. Germline assignment: CDR1 SGHTS and CDR2 YDEGEE. The V and J ends lost 4 bases and 11 bases respectively, with 19 bases between them. The CDR3 loop reads CASSRRSSLFQQFF. DNA of the CDR3: TGTGCCAGCAGCCGACGGAGTTCCCTTTTTCAGCAGTTCTTC.

Here the CDR3 DNA reads TGTGCCAGAAGCTCTGGACAAGGGGGGAACACCGGGGAGCTGTTTTTT. Its protein is CARSSGQGGNTGELFF. This chain links TRBV5-3 with TRBJ2-2; a possible D gene is TRBD1 (6 bases). TRBV5-3 is an ORF; its function is uncertain. The CDR3 loop spans 16 amino acids. V was trimmed by 3 bases and J by 1 base, leaving 13 bases between them.

The chain carries TRBV12-5 and TRBJ2-7; 7 bases are shared with TRBD2. V was pared by 8 bases and J by 0 bases, with 7 bases of the junction left unmatched. The CDR3 consists of 14 residues. Germline assignment: CDR1 LGHNT and CDR2 FRNRAP. The CDR3 DNA sequence: TGTGCTAGTCAGCGGGGTTCGAACTCCTACGAGCAGTACTTC. Protein product: CASQRGSNSYEQYF.

This clone turned up a few times. This sample also contains other DNA sequences that code for the same CDR3. This chain's CDR3 is CASSRNTGELFF. The CDR3 region has the DNA TGTGCCAGCAGCCGGAACACCGGGGAGCTGTTTTTT. The chain combines TRBV27 with TRBJ2-2; D remains ambiguous. Germline CDR1 reads MNHEY; CDR2 reads SMNVEV (reference sequence). This CDR3 has 12 amino acids. Trimming left V 6 bases short and J 1 base short, with 3 bases between.